The clone carrying this T cell receptor (beta chain) was detected many times. The data were obtained in a study of early T cells in non-severe SARS-CoV-2 infection. The library protocol tagged individual cDNA molecules with unique molecular identifiers. One entry per CDR3 protein, called by TCRdb with MiXCR from the 5' RACE reads. The table records roughly 24,000 distinct CDR3 sequences, 4.5% of them present only once. The CDR3 has 13 amino acids. The germline V gene encodes CDR1 SGHAT and CDR2 FQNNGV. V gave up 3 bases and J gave up 2 bases, with 8 bases separating them. Sequenced material: whole blood. The TCR was taken from an adult who was a healthcare worker with PCR-confirmed SARS-CoV-2 infection or an uninfected control (not recorded which). This sequence joins TRBV11-2 and TRBJ2-7; D may be TRBD1 (5 bases). CDR3 protein: CASSLGPAYEQYF. CDR3 bases: TGTGCCAGCAGCTTGGGGCCTGCCTACGAGCAGTACTTC.